The next 2 T cell receptor beta chains were all read from a single sample in a study of cytomegalovirus exposure and HLA in healthy donors. Use of 60 Vbeta and 13 Jbeta primers characterized the PCR. Measured with immunoSEQ multiplex PCR; TCRdb has only the in-frame clones, and not every one. The sample has about 95,000 clones; approximately 77% are singletons. The sample taken for sequencing was PBMCs. The receptors derive from a middle-aged woman in good health and CMV-seronegative.

The chain couples TRBV4-3 to TRBJ1-6; TRBD1 might be the D (6 bases). CDR1 LGHNA and CDR2 YSLEER come from the germline V gene. The V end was cut by 0 bases, the J end by 7 bases, with 10 bases between. The CDR3 sequence is 15 residues long. CDR3 DNA sequence: TGCGCCAGCAGCCAAGATCGACAGGAAAATTCACCCCTCCACTTT. Translating gives CASSQDRQENSPLHF.

The chain carries TRBV19 and TRBJ1-1; D unresolved. Germline-derived CDR1 and CDR2 are LNHDA and SQIVND (reference sequence). V shed 4 bases and J shed 2 bases, with 14 bases lying between them. The CDR3 has 15 amino acids. The CDR3 spells CASSTQGRVNTEAFF. The CDR3 nucleotides read TGTGCCAGTAGTACCCAAGGGAGGGTAAACACTGAAGCTTTCTTT. Looking up the rest from reference TRBV19 and TRBJ1-1 gives the full variable domain: DGGITQSPKYLFRKEGQNVTLSCEQNLNHDAMYWYRQDPGQGLRLIYYSQIVNDFQKGDIAEGYSVSREKKESFPLTVTSAQKNPTAFYLCASSTQGRVNTEAFFGQGTRLTVV.